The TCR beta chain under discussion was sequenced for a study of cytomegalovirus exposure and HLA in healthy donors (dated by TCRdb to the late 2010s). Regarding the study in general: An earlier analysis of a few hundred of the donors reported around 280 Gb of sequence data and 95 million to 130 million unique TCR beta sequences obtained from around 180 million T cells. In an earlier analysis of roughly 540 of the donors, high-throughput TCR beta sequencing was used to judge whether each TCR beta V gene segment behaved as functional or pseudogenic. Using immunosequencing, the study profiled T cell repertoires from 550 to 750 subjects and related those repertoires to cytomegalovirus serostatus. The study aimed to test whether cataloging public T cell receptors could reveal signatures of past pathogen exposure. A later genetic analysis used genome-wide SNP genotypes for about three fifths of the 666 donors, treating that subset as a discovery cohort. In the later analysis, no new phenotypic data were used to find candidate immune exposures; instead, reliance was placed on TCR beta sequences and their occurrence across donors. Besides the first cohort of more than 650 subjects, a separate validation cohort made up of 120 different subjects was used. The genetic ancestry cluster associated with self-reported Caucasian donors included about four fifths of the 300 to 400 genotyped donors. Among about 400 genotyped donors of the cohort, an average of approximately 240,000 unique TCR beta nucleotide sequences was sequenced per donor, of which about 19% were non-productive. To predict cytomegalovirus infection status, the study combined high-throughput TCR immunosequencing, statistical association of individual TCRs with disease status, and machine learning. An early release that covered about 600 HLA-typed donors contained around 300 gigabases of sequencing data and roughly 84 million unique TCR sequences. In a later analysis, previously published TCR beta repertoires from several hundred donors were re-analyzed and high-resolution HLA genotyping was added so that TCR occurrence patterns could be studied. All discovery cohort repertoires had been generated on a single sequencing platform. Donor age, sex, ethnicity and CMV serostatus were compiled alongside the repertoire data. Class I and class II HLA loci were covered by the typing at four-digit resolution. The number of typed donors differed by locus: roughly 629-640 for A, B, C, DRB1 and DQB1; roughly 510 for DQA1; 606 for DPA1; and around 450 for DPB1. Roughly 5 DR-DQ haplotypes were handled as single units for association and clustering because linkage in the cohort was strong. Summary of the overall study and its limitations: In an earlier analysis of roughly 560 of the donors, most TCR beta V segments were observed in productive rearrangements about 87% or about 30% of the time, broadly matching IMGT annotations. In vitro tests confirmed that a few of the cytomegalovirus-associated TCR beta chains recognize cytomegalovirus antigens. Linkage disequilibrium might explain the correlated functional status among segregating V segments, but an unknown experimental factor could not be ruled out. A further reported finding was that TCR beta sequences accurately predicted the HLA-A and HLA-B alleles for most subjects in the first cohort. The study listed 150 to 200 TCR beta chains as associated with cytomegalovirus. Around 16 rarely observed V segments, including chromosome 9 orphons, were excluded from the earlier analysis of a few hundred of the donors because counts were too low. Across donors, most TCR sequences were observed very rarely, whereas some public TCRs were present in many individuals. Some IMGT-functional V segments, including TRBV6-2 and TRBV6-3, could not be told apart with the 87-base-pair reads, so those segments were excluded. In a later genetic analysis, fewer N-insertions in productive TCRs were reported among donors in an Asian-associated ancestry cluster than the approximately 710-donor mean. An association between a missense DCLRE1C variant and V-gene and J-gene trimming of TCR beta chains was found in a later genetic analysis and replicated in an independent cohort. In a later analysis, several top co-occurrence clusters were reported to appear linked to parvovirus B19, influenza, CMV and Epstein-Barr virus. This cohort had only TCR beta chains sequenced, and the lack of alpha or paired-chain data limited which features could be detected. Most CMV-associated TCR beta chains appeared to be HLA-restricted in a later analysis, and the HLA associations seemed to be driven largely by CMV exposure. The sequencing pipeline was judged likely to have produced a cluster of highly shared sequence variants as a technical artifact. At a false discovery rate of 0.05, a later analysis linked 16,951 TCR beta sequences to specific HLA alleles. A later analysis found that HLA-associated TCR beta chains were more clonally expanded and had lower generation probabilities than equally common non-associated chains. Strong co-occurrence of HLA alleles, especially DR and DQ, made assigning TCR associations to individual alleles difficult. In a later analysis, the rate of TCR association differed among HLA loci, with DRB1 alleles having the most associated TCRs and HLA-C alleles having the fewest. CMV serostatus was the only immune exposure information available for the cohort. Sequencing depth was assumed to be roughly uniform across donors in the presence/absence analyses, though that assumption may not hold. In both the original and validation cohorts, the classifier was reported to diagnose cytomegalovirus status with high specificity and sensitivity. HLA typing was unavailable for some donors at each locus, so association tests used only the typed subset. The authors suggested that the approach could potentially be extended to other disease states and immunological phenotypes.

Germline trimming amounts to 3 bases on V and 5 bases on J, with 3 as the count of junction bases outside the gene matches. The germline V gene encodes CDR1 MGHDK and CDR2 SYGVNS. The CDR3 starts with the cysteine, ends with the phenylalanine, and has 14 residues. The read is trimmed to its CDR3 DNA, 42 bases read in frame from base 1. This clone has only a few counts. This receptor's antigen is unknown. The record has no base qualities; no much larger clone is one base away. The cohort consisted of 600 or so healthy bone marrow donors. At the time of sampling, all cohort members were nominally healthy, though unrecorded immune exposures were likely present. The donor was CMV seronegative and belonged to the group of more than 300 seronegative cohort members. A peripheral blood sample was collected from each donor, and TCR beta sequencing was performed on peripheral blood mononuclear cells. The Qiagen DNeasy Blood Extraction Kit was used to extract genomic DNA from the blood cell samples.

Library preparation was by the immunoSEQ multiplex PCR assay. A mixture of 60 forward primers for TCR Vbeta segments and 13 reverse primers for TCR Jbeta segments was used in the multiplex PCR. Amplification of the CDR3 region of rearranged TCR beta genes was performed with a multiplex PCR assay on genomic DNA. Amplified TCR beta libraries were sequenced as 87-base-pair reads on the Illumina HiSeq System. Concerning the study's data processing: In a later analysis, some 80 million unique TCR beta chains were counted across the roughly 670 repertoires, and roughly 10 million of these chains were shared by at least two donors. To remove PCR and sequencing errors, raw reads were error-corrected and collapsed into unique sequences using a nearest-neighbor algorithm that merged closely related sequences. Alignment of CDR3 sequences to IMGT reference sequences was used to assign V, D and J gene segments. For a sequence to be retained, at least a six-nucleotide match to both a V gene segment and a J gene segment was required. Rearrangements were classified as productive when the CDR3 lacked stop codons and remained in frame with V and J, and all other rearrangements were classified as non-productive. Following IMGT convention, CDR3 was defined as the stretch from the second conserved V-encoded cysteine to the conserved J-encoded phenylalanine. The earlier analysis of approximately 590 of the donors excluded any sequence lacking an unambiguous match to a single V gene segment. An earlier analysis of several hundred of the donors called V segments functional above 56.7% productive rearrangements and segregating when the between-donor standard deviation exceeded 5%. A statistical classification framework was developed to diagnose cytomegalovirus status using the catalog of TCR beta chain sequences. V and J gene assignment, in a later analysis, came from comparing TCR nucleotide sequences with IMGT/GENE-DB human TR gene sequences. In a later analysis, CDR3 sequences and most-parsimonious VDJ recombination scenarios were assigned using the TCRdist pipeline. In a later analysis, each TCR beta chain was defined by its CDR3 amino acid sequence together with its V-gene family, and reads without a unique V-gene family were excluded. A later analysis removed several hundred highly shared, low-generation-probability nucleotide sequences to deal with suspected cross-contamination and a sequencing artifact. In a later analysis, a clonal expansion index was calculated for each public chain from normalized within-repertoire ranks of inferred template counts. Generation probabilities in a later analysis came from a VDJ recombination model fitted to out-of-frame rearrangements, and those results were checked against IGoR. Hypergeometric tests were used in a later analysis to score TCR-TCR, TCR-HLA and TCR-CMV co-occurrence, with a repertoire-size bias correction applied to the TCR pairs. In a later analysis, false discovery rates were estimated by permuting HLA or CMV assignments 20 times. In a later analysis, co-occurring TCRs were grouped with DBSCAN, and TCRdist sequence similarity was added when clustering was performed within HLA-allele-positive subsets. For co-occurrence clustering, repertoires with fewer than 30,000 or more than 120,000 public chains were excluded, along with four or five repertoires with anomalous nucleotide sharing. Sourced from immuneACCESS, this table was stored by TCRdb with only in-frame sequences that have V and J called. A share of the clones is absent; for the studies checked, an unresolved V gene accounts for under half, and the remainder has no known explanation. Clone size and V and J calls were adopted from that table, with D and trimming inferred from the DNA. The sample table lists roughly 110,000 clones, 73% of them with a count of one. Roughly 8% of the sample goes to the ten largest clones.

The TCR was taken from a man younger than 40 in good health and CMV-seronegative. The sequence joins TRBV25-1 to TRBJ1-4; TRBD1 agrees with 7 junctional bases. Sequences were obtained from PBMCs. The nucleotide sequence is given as TGTGCCAGCAGTGAGACAGGGTTCAATGAAAAACTGTTTTTT. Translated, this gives CASSETGFNEKLFF.